These 18 T cell receptor beta chains came from one sample sequenced in a study of T cell clonality in common variable immunodeficiency. Sequenced by immunoSEQ multiplex PCR; TCRdb stores in-frame clones only, minus some. The sample is made up of about 52,000 clones, none counted only once. Sequences were obtained from peripheral blood mononuclear cells. Every receptor here comes from a person between 18 and 75 years old in good health.

The sample holds many counts of this clone. The observed sequence ends 3 residues before the CDR3 terminus, with the missing tail filled in from the germline J gene. This chain links TRBV20-1 with TRBJ2-7; 13 bases are a match to TRBD2. This CDR3 is built from 15 residues. Germline-derived CDR1 and CDR2 are DFQATT and SNEGSKA (reference sequence). The junction had 5 bases not matched to a gene; V was cut back by 4 bases and J by 2 bases. CDR3 DNA, as far as it was read: TGCAGTGCTAACCGACTAGCGGGAGGAACCTACGAG. Its protein product is CSANRLAGGTYE. The whole CDR3 reads CSANRLAGGTYEQYF.

On this clone: The DNA ends 3 residues before the CDR3 does, and the rest of the CDR3 is filled in from the germline J gene. The genes are TRBV7-9 and TRBJ1-1; D uncertain. Germline V gene sequence: CDR1 SEHNR, CDR2 FQNEAQ (reference sequence). There are 11 residues in the CDR3. The V end lost 8 bases, the J end lost 6 bases, and 10 bases lay between the germline ends. The DNA read from the CDR3 is TGTGCCAGCCAAGGGTACTCTGAA. It codes for CASQGYSE. The complete CDR3 reads CASQGYSEAFF.

This clone was seen many times. With the read ending 3 residues before the CDR3 end, the germline J gene is used to fill in that end. The V call is TRBV7-9, the J call TRBJ2-1, with 7 bases identical to TRBD2. This CDR3 is built from 15 residues. The V gene's germline CDR1 is SEHNR and CDR2 FQNEAQ (reference sequence). J gave up 5 bases and V 1 base, and 5 bases lay outside the gene matches. CDR3 protein: CASSLVSSGNNEQFF. The CDR3 DNA, read in part, is TGTGCCAGCAGCTTAGTTTCTAGCGGAAACAATGAG.

There are many counts of this clone. The CDR3 extends 3 residues past the end of the read, so its final part is completed from the germline J gene. The chain uses TRBV20-1 and TRBJ2-7; possible D gene TRBD2, 5 bases. The CDR3 consists of 15 residues. V was clipped by 5 bases and J by 0 bases, with 17 bases between them. Germline CDR1 reads DFQATT; CDR2 reads SNEGSKA (reference sequence). Partial CDR3 DNA: TGCAGTGCTGCCCCACCTAGCTCGAGCTCCTACGAG. This translates into CSAAPPSSSSYE. The complete CDR3 reads CSAAPPSSSSYEQYF.

This clone was found many times. The sequenced fragment ends 3 residues before the CDR3 boundary, so the rest is inferred from the germline J gene. The chain links TRBV5-1 to TRBJ2-1; 8 bases align to TRBD1. V lost 4 bases and J lost 2; bases outside the gene matches: 5. Germline V gene sequence: CDR1 SGHRS, CDR2 YFSETQ. CDR3 length: 15 amino acids. The CDR3 is CASSVGQVAYNEQFF. The part of the CDR3 DNA that was read is TGCGCCAGCAGCGTGGGACAGGTAGCCTACAATGAG.

This clone was counted many times. CDR3 sequence: CASSLENGGLRELFF. Partial CDR3 DNA: TGTGCCAGCAGCTTGGAGAACGGGGGGCTTAGGGAG. The genes are TRBV5-5 and TRBJ2-2; perhaps TRBD2 as D (7 bases). The read gets to within 3 residues of the CDR3 end, and the germline J gene fills in the rest. Germline lookup yields CDR1 SGHKS and CDR2 YYEKEE (reference sequence). This CDR3 is built from 15 residues. V shed 0 bases and J shed 9 bases, with 15 bases lying between them.

A note on this clone: The read is 3 residues too short to cover the CDR3 end, so that end is filled in from the germline J gene. The genes are TRBV2 and TRBJ1-5; perhaps TRBD1 as D (5 bases). With 3 bases removed from V and 6 bases from J, the gap between germline ends came to 12 bases. CDR3 size: 14 residues. Germline assignment: CDR1 SNHLY and CDR2 FYNNEI. The CDR3 bases that were read are TGTGCCAGCAGTGACAGGGTGGCCGGTCAGCCC. Its translation: CASSDRVAGQP. The whole CDR3 sequence reads CASSDRVAGQPQHF. Variable domain in full (rest from reference TRBV2 and TRBJ1-5): EPEVTQTPSHQVTQMGQEVILRCVPISNHLYFYWYRQILGQKVEFLVSFYNNEISEKSEIFDDQFSVERPDGSNFTLKIRSTKLEDSAMYFCASSDRVAGQPQHFGDGTRLSIL.

This clone was observed a few times. The read gets to within 3 residues of the CDR3 end, and the germline J gene fills in the rest. The genes are TRBV6-1 and TRBJ2-3, with 7 positions matching TRBD2. From germline, CDR1 is MNHNS and CDR2 SASEGT. The CDR3 loop spans 16 amino acids. This CDR3 is CASSEVTAGPKETQYF. CDR3 bases read: TGTGCCAGCAGTGAAGTGACAGCGGGGCCCAAGGAGACG.

The table lists this clone with many counts. The read halts 3 residues ahead of the CDR3 end, with the missing end drawn from the germline J gene. The V and J genes are TRBV27 and TRBJ1-4, with TRBD1 matching over 7 bases. This CDR3 comprises 13 residues. Germline lookup yields CDR1 MNHEY and CDR2 SMNVEV (reference sequence). The V gene end was trimmed by 5 bases and the J gene end by 8 bases; junction bases not matched to a gene: 5. CDR3 bases read: TGTGCCAGCAGTGTGGGACAGTGGGAAAAA. Protein: CASSVGQWEK. The whole CDR3 region reads CASSVGQWEKLFF.

Concerning this clone: Read coverage stops 3 residues before the CDR3 terminus; the germline J gene supplies the remainder. The V and J genes are TRBV30 and TRBJ2-3, with 7 bases matching TRBD1. Germline V gene lookup returns CDR1 GTSNPN and CDR2 SVGIG (reference sequence). CDR3 size: 14 residues. CDR3 residues: CAFQTGSEDQPQYF. Partial CDR3 DNA: TGTGCCTTCCAGACAGGGTCTGAAGATCAGCCG.

Many counts were recorded for this clone. Coverage ceases 3 residues before the CDR3 finishes, and the germline J gene fills in the end. The chain carries TRBV18 and TRBJ2-3; 8 nucleotides match TRBD2. This CDR3 spans 16 amino acids. V dropped 5 bases and J dropped 2; count of bases not matched to a gene: 9. CDR1 and CDR2 (germline): KGHSH, LQKENI. CDR3 residues: CASSSLPSGLTDTQYF. CDR3 DNA (partial): TGTGCCAGCTCATCCCTTCCTAGCGGGCTCACAGATACG.

There are a few counts of this clone. The read comes to an end 3 residues before the CDR3 does, leaving the germline J gene to fill in the end. In the same sample, other DNA sequences code for this CDR3. J is TRBJ2-7 and V is TRBV19, with 8 bases fitting TRBD2. CDR1 LNHDA and CDR2 SQIVND come from the germline V gene (reference sequence). The V segment lost 9 bases and the J segment 2 bases; nucleotides outside the gene matches: 9. The CDR3 covers 14 residues. The sequenced part of the CDR3 DNA is TGTGCCAGCCAGCGGGGGCAGGGTGCCTACGAG. Translation: CASQRGQGAYE. The CDR3 reads in full as CASQRGQGAYEQYF.

This clone was observed many times. The read stops 3 residues short of the end of the CDR3; the missing end is completed from the germline J gene. The chain uses TRBV5-1 and TRBJ2-1, with a tentative D call TRBD2 (6 bases). V was pared by 0 bases and J by 8 bases, with 12 bases between. CDR3 length: 14 residues. From germline, CDR1 is SGHRS and CDR2 YFSETQ. Partial CDR3 DNA: TGCGCCAGCAGCTTGGAATTAGCGGTGTATGAG. It is translated as CASSLELAVYE. The full-length CDR3 reads as CASSLELAVYEQFF.

This clone was seen repeatedly, ten times or more. Read coverage stops 3 residues before the CDR3 terminus; the germline J gene supplies the remainder. V usage is TRBV5-1 and J usage is TRBJ1-1, with 11 positions matching TRBD1. There are 14 residues in the CDR3. Per germline, CDR1 SGHRS and CDR2 YFSETQ. Trimming removed 4 bases from V and 5 bases from J; junction bases left unmatched: 4. The sequenced CDR3 bases are TGCGCCAGCAGCGCCGGGACAGGGGGAACTGAA. Its protein is CASSAGTGGTE. From start to end, the CDR3 is CASSAGTGGTEAFF.

This clone was detected a few times. The sequenced fragment ends 3 residues before the CDR3 boundary, so the rest is inferred from the germline J gene. The chain is built from TRBV18 and TRBJ2-5; D is perhaps TRBD1 (5 bases). The V end lost 1 base, the J end lost 2 bases, and 14 bases lay between the germline ends. Germline lookup yields CDR1 KGHSH and CDR2 LQKENI. This CDR3 is 16 amino acids long. The part of the CDR3 DNA that was read is TGTGCCAGCTCACCACAGCTGGGCAGGGCGCAAGAGACC. Protein: CASSPQLGRAQET. The whole CDR3 protein is CASSPQLGRAQETQYF.

This clone was recorded many times. The sequence runs out 3 residues before the end of the CDR3; the remainder is reconstructed from the germline J gene. The genes are TRBV10-3 and TRBJ2-5; D gene unclear. The CDR3 covers 11 residues. CDR1 is ENHRY and CDR2 is SYGVKD in the germline V gene. V shed 3 bases and J shed 5 bases, with 4 bases lying between them. CDR3 bases read: TGTGCCATCAGTGATCGGGAGACC. This sequence encodes CAISDRET. The complete CDR3 sequence is CAISDRETQYF.

This clone was seen many times. The CDR3 end is not reached by the read, which stops 3 residues before it; the germline J gene fills it in. The chain links TRBV11-2 to TRBJ1-5; TRBD1 aligns across 7 bases. There are 15 residues in the CDR3. Germline V gene lookup returns CDR1 SGHAT and CDR2 FQNNGV. With V trimmed by 5 bases and J by 2 bases, 6 bases remained unmatched. CDR3 sequence: CASSLGQVGNQPQHF. CDR3 DNA, as far as it was read: TGTGCCAGCAGCCTTGGACAGGTTGGCAATCAGCCC.

This clone showed up many times. The CDR3 end lies 3 residues beyond the end of the read and is filled in from the germline J gene. This sequence joins TRBV6-1 and TRBJ1-2, with 7 bases that match TRBD1. Germline values: CDR1 MNHNS, CDR2 SASEGT. The CDR3 sequence is 13 residues long. This CDR3 reads CASSEARDSGYTF. The CDR3 bases that were read are TGTGCCAGCAGTGAAGCTAGGGACAGCGGC.